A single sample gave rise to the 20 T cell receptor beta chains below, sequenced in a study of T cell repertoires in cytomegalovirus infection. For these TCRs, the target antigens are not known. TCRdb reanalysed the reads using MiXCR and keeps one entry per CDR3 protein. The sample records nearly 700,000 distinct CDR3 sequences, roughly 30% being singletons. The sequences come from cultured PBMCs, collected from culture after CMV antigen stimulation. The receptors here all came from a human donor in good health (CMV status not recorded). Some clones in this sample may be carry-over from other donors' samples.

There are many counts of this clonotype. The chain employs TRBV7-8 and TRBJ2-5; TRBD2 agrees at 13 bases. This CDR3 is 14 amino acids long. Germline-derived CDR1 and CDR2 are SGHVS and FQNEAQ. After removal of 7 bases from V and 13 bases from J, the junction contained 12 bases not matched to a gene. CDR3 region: CASIPQGLAGKLYF. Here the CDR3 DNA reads TGTGCCAGCATACCCCAGGGACTAGCGGGGAAGTTGTACTTC.

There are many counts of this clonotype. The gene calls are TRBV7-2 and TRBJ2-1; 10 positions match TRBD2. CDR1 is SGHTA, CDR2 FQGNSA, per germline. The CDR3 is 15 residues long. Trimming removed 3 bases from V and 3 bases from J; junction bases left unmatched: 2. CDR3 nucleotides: TGTGCCAGCAGCTTCCGACTAGCGGGCTACAATGAGCAGTTCTTC. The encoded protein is CASSFRLAGYNEQFF.

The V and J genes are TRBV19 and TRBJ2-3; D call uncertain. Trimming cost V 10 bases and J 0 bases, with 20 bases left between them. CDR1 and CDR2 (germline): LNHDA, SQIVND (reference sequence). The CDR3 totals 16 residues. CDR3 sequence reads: CATSRPRAASTDTQYF. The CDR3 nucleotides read TGTGCCACCTCACGGCCTCGGGCAGCTAGCACAGATACGCAGTATTTT.

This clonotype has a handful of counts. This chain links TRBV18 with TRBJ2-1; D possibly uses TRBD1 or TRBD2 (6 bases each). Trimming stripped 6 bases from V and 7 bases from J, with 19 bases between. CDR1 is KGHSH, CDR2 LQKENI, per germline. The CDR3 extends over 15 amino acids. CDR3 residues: CASSTGGGPWNEQFF. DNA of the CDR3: TGTGCCAGCTCGACCGGTGGGGGGCCGTGGAATGAGCAGTTCTTC.

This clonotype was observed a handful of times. CDR3 nucleotide sequence: TGTGCCAGCAGCCGGGGACAGGGGAGCTATGGCTACACCTTC. Translated, it gives CASSRGQGSYGYTF. This rearrangement joins TRBV6-2 or TRBV6-3 to TRBJ1-2; TRBD1 matches 10 bases. The CDR3 runs 14 residues. The junction had 5 bases not matched to a gene; V was cut back by 6 bases and J by 4 bases. Per germline, CDR1 MNHEY and CDR2 SVGEGT.

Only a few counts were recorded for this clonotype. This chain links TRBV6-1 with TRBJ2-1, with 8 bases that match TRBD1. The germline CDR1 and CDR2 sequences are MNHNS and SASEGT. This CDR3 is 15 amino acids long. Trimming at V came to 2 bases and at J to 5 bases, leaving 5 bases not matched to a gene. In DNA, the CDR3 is TGTGCCAGCAGTGAACGAGGGACAGGTCACAATGAGCAGTTCTTC. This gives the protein CASSERGTGHNEQFF.

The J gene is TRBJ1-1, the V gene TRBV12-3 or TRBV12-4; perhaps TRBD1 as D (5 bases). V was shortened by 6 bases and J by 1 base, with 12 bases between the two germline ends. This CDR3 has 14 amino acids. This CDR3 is CASRAGRKNTEAFF. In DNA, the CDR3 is TGTGCCAGCAGGGCGGGACGGAAGAACACTGAAGCTTTCTTT.

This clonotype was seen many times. The CDR3 is CASSAPPGAGNSPLHF. The CDR3 bases are TGTGCCAGCAGTGCCCCCCCTGGCGCAGGGAATTCACCCCTCCACTTT. This chain uses TRBV6-1 with TRBJ1-6; D is possibly TRBD1 (5 bases). The CDR3 covers 16 residues. In germline, CDR1 is MNHNS, CDR2 SASEGT. Trimming shortened V by 4 bases and J by 7 bases, and 17 bases separated the two germline ends.

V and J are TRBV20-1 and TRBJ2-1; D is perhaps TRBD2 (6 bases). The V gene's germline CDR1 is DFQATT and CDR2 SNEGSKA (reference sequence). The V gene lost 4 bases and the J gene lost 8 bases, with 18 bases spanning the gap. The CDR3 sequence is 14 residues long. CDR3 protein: CSATPLTGSHEQFF. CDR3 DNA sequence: TGCAGTGCTACCCCCCTAACCGGGAGCCATGAGCAGTTCTTC.

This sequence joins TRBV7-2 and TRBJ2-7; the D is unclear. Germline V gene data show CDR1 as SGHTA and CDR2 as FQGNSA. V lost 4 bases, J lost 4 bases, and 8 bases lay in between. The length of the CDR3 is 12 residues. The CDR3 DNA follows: TGTGCCAGCAGCTCCCAGATGTACGAGCAGTACTTC. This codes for CASSSQMYEQYF.

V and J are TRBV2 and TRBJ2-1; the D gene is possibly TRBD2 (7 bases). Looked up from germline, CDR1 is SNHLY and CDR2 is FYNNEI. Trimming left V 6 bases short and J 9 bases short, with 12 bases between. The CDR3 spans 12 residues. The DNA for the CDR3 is TGTGCCAGCAGGCGGGGGCTGGTTGAGCAGTTCTTC. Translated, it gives CASRRGLVEQFF.

CDR3: CAIRDSVNQPQHF. The CDR3 DNA follows: TGTGCCATCAGGGACAGCGTCAATCAGCCCCAGCATTTT. This chain connects TRBV10-3 to TRBJ1-5, with a possible D match to TRBD1 (6 bases). Trimming took off 6 bases at V and 3 bases at J, with 9 bases between the two ends. CDR1 is ENHRY, CDR2 SYGVKD, per germline. The CDR3 spans 13 residues.

The CDR3 region has the DNA TGTGCCAGCAGTTCAGGGGGCGGAAACATTCAGTACTTC. Amino acids: CASSSGGGNIQYF. J is TRBJ2-4 and V is TRBV12-3 or TRBV12-4; 8 nucleotides match TRBD1. V dropped 4 bases and J dropped 6; count of bases not matched to a gene: 2. This CDR3 is built from 13 residues.

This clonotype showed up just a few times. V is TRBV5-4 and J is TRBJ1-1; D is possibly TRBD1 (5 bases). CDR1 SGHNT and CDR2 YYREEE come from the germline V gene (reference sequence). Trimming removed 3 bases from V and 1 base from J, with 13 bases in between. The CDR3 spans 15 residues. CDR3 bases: TGTGCCAGCAGCTCGGGACTTATGGCGAACACTGAAGCTTTCTTT. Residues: CASSSGLMANTEAFF.

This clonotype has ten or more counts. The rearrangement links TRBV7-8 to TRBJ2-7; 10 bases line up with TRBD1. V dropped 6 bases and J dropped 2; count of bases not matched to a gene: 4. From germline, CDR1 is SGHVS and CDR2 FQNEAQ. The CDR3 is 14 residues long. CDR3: CASRPGQGPYEQYF. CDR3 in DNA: TGTGCCAGCAGGCCGGGACAGGGGCCCTACGAGCAGTACTTC.

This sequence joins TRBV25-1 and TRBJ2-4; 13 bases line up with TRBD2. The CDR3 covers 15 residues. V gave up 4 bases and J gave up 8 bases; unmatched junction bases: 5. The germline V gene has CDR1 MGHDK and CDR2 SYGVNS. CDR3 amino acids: CASSVRTSGSYIQYF. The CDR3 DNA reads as TGTGCCAGCAGTGTAAGGACTAGCGGGAGTTACATTCAGTACTTC.

CDR3 loop: CASSVTGGTYNEQFF. The CDR3 nucleotides read TGTGCCAGCAGCGTAACAGGGGGAACCTACAATGAGCAGTTCTTC. The rearrangement links TRBV7-6 to TRBJ2-1; TRBD1 aligns across 8 bases. Per the germline V gene, CDR1 is SGHVS and CDR2 is FNYEAQ. Unmatched junction bases numbered 5, after V lost 5 bases and J lost 2 bases. CDR3 length: 15 amino acids.

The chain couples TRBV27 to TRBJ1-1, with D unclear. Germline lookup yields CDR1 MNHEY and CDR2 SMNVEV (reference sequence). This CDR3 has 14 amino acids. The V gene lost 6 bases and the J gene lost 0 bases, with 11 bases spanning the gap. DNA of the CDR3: TGTGCCAGCAGCCTAAGCAATATGAACACTGAAGCTTTCTTT. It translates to CASSLSNMNTEAFF.

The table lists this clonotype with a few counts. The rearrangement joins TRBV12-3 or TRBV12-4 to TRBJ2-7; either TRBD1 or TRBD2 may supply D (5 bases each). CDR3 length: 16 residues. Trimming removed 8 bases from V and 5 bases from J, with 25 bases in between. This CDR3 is CASGPYGTMDVHEQYF. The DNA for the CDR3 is TGTGCCAGCGGACCATATGGGACGATGGATGTCCACGAGCAGTACTTC.

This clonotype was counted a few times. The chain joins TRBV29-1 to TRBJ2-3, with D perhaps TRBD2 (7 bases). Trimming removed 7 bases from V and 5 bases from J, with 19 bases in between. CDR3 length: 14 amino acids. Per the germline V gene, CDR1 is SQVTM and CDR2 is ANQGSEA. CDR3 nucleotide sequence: TGCAGCGGTGGAATACGGGGGGCAGGAGATACGCAGTATTTT. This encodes CSGGIRGAGDTQYF.